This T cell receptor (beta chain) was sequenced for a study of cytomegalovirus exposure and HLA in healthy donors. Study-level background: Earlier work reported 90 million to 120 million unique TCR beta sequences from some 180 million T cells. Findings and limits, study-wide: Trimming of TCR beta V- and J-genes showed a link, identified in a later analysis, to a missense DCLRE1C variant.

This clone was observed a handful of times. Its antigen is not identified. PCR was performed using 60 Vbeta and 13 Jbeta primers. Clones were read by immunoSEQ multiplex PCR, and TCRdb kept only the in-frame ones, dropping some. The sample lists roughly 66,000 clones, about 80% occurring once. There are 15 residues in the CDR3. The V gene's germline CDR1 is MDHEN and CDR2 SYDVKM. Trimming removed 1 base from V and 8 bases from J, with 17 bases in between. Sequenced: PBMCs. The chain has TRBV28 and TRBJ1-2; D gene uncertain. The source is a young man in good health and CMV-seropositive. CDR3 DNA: TGTGCCAGCAGTTTATTAAACGCCGGAGGCCGGGGCTACACCTTC. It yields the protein CASSLLNAGGRGYTF.